The 20 T cell receptor beta chains given below trace back to one sample, sequenced in a study of technical replicates of blood from a handful of donors. Sequenced by immunoSEQ multiplex PCR; TCRdb stores in-frame clones only, minus some. The repertoire holds some 87,000 clones, with about 96% as singletons. Sequencing was performed on T cells isolated from PBMCs. All receptors come from a human donor in good health.

The rearrangement uses TRBV28 and TRBJ1-2, with 7 bases identical to TRBD1. Germline CDR1 MDHEN, CDR2 SYDVKM. V lost 5 bases to trimming and J lost 5 bases; unmatched junction nucleotides: 8. The CDR3 spans 14 residues. This chain's CDR3 is CASSPPTGDYGYTF. The DNA of the CDR3 is TGTGCCAGCAGTCCCCCAACAGGGGATTATGGCTACACCTTC.

The CDR3: CASSLRIAGPAYNEQFF. CDR3 in DNA: TGTGCCAGCAGCTTGAGGATAGCGGGGCCCGCCTACAATGAGCAGTTCTTC. The V call is TRBV7-6, the J call TRBJ2-1; 8 nucleotides agree with TRBD2. The CDR3 is made up of 17 amino acids. Germline V lookup: CDR1 SGHVS, CDR2 FNYEAQ. J gave up 2 bases and V 3 bases, and 9 bases lay outside the gene matches. The variable domain in full, completed from reference TRBV7-6 and TRBJ2-1, reads GAGVSQSPRYKVTKRGQDVALRCDPISGHVSLYWYRQALGQGPEFLTYFNYEAQQDKSGLPNDRFSAERPEGSISTLTIQRTEQRDSAMYRCASSLRIAGPAYNEQFFGPGTRLTVL.

The DNA of the CDR3 is TGTGCCTGGAGCGGGAAGGCTAGCGGGAGAGCGGGGGAGACCCAGTACTTC. This codes for CAWSGKASGRAGETQYF. The chain combines TRBV30 with TRBJ2-5, with 10 bases matching TRBD2. Germline CDR1 reads GTSNPN; CDR2 reads SVGIG (reference sequence). This CDR3 is built from 17 residues. J gave up 5 bases and V 3 bases, and 15 bases lay outside the gene matches.

The chain couples TRBV4-2 to TRBJ2-1, with 9 bases aligning to TRBD2. This CDR3 contains 14 residues. The V gene's germline CDR1 is LGHNA and CDR2 YNFKEQ. V dropped 8 bases and J dropped 7; count of bases not matched to a gene: 9. The CDR3 protein is CASGRGLAPNEQFF. CDR3 nucleotides: TGTGCCAGCGGACGGGGACTAGCTCCTAATGAGCAGTTCTTC.

The rearrangement links TRBV2 to TRBJ2-5, with TRBD1 matching 9 bases. With 8 bases clipped from V and 5 bases from J, the junction kept 6 bases outside the gene matches. Germline lookup yields CDR1 SNHLY and CDR2 FYNNEI. The CDR3 covers 13 residues. The CDR3 is CASGDRVFETQYF. The CDR3 nucleotides are TGTGCCAGCGGGGACAGGGTGTTCGAGACCCAGTACTTC.

The chain has TRBV2 and TRBJ1-5, with a weak D call TRBD1 (5 bases). Looked up from germline, CDR1 is SNHLY and CDR2 is FYNNEI. V lost 4 bases, J lost 5 bases, and 18 bases lay in between. CDR3 length: 16 residues. As DNA, the CDR3 is TGTGCCAGCAGTGGGTTTCCCAGGGATAGAGATCAGCCCCAGCATTTT. Protein sequence: CASSGFPRDRDQPQHF. The complete variable domain, with remaining parts taken from reference TRBV2 and TRBJ1-5, reads EPEVTQTPSHQVTQMGQEVILRCVPISNHLYFYWYRQILGQKVEFLVSFYNNEISEKSEIFDDQFSVERPDGSNFTLKIRSTKLEDSAMYFCASSGFPRDRDQPQHFGDGTRLSIL.

This clone was counted once. The chain recombines TRBV29-1 with TRBJ1-3, with D uncertain. The CDR3 runs to 13 residues. V was clipped by 4 bases and J by 3 bases, with 10 bases between them. Germline assignment: CDR1 SQVTM and CDR2 ANQGSEA. CDR3 DNA sequence: TGCAGCGTTGTTTCCGGGGATGGAAACACCATATATTTT. The encoded protein is CSVVSGDGNTIYF.

CDR3 bases: TGTGCCAGCAGCTTGGGCGGGACTAGCACAGATACGCAGTATTTT. Translated, it gives CASSLGGTSTDTQYF. V gene TRBV11-2 combines with J gene TRBJ2-3; D may be TRBD2 (6 bases). Per the germline V gene, CDR1 is SGHAT and CDR2 is FQNNGV. This CDR3 comprises 15 residues. V lost 3 bases, J lost 0 bases, and 10 bases lay in between.

This clone appeared once. For the CDR3, the DNA is TGCGCCAGCAGCCGAGAAGGACAGGGCATCACTGAAGCTTTCTTT. The encoded protein is CASSREGQGITEAFF. V and J are TRBV4-3 and TRBJ1-1; 8 positions agree with TRBD1. In germline, CDR1 is LGHNA, CDR2 YSLEER. The V and J ends lost 4 bases and 4 bases, in that order; junction bases with no gene match: 8. The CDR3 is 15 amino acids.

V gene TRBV29-1 combines with J gene TRBJ1-1; D is unresolved. CDR1 SQVTM and CDR2 ANQGSEA come from the germline V gene. This CDR3 has 10 residues. Trimming cost V 6 bases and J 3 bases, with 5 bases left between them. The CDR3 nucleotides are TGCAGCGTCGTAGACACTGAAGCTTTCTTT. Protein sequence: CSVVDTEAFF.

The chain links TRBV30 to TRBJ2-1; a weak D match, TRBD2 (6 bases). V shed 1 base and J shed 6 bases, with 13 bases lying between them. CDR3 length: 14 residues. Germline V CDR1 and CDR2: GTSNPN, SVGIG (reference sequence). Here the CDR3 reads CAWSGLEGVNEQFF. The DNA for the CDR3 is TGTGCCTGGAGTGGACTAGAAGGGGTCAATGAGCAGTTCTTC. The full variable domain, in which reference TRBV30 and TRBJ2-1 provide the parts outside the CDR3, is SQTIHQWPATLVQPVGSPLSLECTVEGTSNPNLYWYRQAAGRGLQLLFYSVGIGQISSEVPQNLSASRPQDRQFILSSKKLLLSDSGFYLCAWSGLEGVNEQFFGPGTRLTVL.

This clone appeared a single time. The chain joins TRBV9 to TRBJ2-3; TRBD2 matches at 9 bases. This CDR3 has 17 residues. V lost 3 bases and J lost 3; bases outside the gene matches: 11. The V gene's germline CDR1 is SGDLS and CDR2 YYNGEE. As DNA, the CDR3 is TGTGCCAGCAGCGCGCCCGGGGTAGCGGGAGTTACAGATACGCAGTATTTT. Translating gives CASSAPGVAGVTDTQYF.

This chain uses TRBV9 with TRBJ2-2; 13 bases are a match to TRBD2. The length of the CDR3 is 16 residues. V was pared by 0 bases and J by 8 bases, with 4 bases of the junction left unmatched. Germline loops: CDR1 SGDLS, CDR2 YYNGEE. The CDR3 here is CASSVELAGGLGELFF. In DNA form, the CDR3 reads TGTGCCAGCAGCGTAGAACTAGCGGGAGGGTTAGGGGAGCTGTTTTTT.

The J gene is TRBJ2-7, the V gene TRBV9, with 8 bases that match TRBD2. The CDR3 consists of 14 residues. CDR1 and CDR2 from the germline V gene are SGDLS and YYNGEE. The J segment lost 3 bases and the V segment lost 3 bases, leaving 5 bases of the junction unmatched. The CDR3 sequence is CASSAFSGNYEQYF. As DNA, the CDR3 is TGTGCCAGCAGCGCCTTTAGCGGGAACTACGAGCAGTACTTC.

The rearrangement joins TRBV7-6 to TRBJ2-7; a weak D match, TRBD1 (6 bases). In germline, CDR1 is SGHVS, CDR2 FNYEAQ. With 5 bases removed from V and 7 bases from J, the gap between germline ends came to 12 bases. This CDR3 comprises 12 residues. DNA of the CDR3: TGTGCCAGCAGCGATTATAGGGGGGAGCAGTACTTC. This translates into CASSDYRGEQYF.

Here the CDR3 DNA reads TGTGCCAGCAGGAGAAACAGGGGATCCTACGAGCAGTACTTC. Translating it yields CASRRNRGSYEQYF. The V call is TRBV28, the J call TRBJ2-7; 7 bases line up with TRBD1. CDR3 size: 14 residues. CDR1 is MDHEN and CDR2 is SYDVKM in the germline V gene. The V segment lost 6 bases and the J segment 1 base; nucleotides outside the gene matches: 6.

The chain links TRBV5-1 to TRBJ1-2, with D possibly TRBD1 on 6 matching bases. CDR1 SGHRS and CDR2 YFSETQ come from the germline V gene. This CDR3 has 13 residues. V was cut by 2 bases and J by 8 bases, with 13 bases left in between. DNA for the CDR3: TGCGCCAGCAGCTTTGGGGGCGCAAACGGCTACACCTTC. Its translation: CASSFGGANGYTF.

V usage is TRBV9 and J usage is TRBJ1-2; D is ambiguous. V lost 0 bases to trimming and J lost 3 bases, with 3 bases between them. The CDR3 extends over 12 amino acids. Germline CDR1 reads SGDLS; CDR2 reads YYNGEE. CDR3 nucleotides: TGTGCCAGCAGCGTAGGAGACTATGGCTACACCTTC. Amino acid sequence: CASSVGDYGYTF.

The rearrangement links TRBV15 to TRBJ1-4; possibly TRBD1 for D (6 bases). Germline V gene data show CDR1 as LNHNV and CDR2 as YYDKDF (reference sequence). The CDR3 is made up of 17 amino acids. The V end was cut by 0 bases, the J end by 4 bases, with 15 bases between. CDR3 residues: CATSRDYSRDNNEKLFF. The CDR3, as DNA: TGTGCCACCAGCAGAGATTACTCCCGGGACAATAATGAAAAACTGTTTTTT.

V gene TRBV18 combines with J gene TRBJ2-3, with TRBD1 identical over 7 bases. Germline V lookup: CDR1 KGHSH, CDR2 LQKENI. The CDR3 runs 14 residues. The V and J ends lost 7 bases and 6 bases, in that order; junction bases with no gene match: 10. CDR3 DNA: TGTGCCAGCTTTACAGGGGCTCTAGTTGATACGCAGTATTTT. This encodes CASFTGALVDTQYF.